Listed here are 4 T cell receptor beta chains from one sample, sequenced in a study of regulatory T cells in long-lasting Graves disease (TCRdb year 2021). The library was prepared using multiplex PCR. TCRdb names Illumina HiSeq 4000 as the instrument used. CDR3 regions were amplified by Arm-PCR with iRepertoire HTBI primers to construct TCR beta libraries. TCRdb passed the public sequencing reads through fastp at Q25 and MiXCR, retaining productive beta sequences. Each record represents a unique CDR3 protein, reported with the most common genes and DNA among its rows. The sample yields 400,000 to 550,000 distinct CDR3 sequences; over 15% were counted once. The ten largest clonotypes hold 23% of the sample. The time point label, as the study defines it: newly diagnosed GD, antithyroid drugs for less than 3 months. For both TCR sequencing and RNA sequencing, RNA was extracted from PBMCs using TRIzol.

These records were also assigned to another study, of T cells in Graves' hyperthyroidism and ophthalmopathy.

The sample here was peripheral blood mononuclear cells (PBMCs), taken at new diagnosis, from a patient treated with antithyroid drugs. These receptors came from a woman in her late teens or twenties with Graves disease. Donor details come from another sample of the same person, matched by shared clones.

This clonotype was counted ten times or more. The CDR3 sequence is CASSQQGEVQPQHF. CDR3 DNA sequence: TGTGCCAGCAGCCAACAGGGTGAGGTTCAGCCCCAGCATTTT. The chain links TRBV3-1 to TRBJ1-5; weak D call: TRBD1 (5 bases). CDR1 LGHDT and CDR2 YNNKEL come from the germline V gene (reference sequence). Trimming cost V 2 bases and J 6 bases, with 11 bases left between them. The CDR3 consists of 14 residues.

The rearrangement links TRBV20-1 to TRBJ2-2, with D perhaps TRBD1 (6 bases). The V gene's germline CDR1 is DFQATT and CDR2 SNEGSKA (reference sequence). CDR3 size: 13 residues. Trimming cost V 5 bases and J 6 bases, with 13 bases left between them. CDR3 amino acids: CSAGVGQSGELFF. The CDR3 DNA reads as TGCAGTGCTGGAGTTGGACAGTCCGGGGAGCTGTTTTTT.

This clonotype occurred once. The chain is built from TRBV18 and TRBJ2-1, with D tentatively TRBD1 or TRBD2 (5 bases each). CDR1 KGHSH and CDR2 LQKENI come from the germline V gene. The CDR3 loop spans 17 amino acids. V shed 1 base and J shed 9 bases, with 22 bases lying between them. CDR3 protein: CASSPLPTGRWVGEQFF. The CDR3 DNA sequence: TGTGCCAGCTCACCACTTCCCACGGGACGGTGGGTTGGTGAGCAGTTCTTC.

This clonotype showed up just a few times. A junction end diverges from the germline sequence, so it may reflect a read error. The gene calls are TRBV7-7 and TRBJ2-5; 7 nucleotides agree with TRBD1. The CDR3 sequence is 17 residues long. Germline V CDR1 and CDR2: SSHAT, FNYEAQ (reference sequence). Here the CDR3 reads CASSLGVGGQPEETQYF. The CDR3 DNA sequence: TGTGCTAGCAGCTTAGGAGTTGGGGGACAGCCAGAGGAGACCCAGTACTTC.